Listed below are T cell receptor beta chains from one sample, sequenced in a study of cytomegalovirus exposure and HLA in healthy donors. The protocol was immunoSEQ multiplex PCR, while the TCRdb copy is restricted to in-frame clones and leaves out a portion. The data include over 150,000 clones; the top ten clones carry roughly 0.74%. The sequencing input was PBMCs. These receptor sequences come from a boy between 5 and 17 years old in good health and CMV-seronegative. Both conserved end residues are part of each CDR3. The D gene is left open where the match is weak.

cdr3_nt: TGTGCCAGCAGTTACTCTAGCGGAGATACGCAGTATTTT; cdr3_aa: CASSYSSGDTQYF; d_call: -; v_call: TRBV6-5; j_call: TRBJ2-3
cdr3_nt: TGTGCCAGCAGCCAAGTCCCGGGACAGGGGTCATATGGCTACACCTTC; cdr3_aa: CASSQVPGQGSYGYTF; d_call: TRBD1; v_call: TRBV4-2; j_call: TRBJ1-2
cdr3_nt: TGTGCCAGCAGCCTTCTAGCGGACGAGGCTGGAGAGCAGTACTTC; cdr3_aa: CASSLLADEAGEQYF; d_call: TRBD2; v_call: TRBV28; j_call: TRBJ2-7
cdr3_nt: TGTGCCAGCAGTGAGACGGGCAGGGCGAACACTGAAGCTTTCTTT; cdr3_aa: CASSETGRANTEAFF; d_call: -; v_call: TRBV6-1; j_call: TRBJ1-1
cdr3_nt: TGCGCCAGCAGAAGGGGTGTCCCGACAACTAATGAAAAACTGTTTTTT; cdr3_aa: CASRRGVPTTNEKLFF; d_call: -; v_call: TRBV4-1; j_call: TRBJ1-4
cdr3_nt: TGTGCCAGCAGCTTATTCCTAATCACCTACAATGAGCAGTTCTTC; cdr3_aa: CASSLFLITYNEQFF; d_call: -; v_call: TRBV7-2; j_call: TRBJ2-1
cdr3_nt: TGTGCCAGCAGCTCCACCACAACCTACGAGCAGTACTTC; cdr3_aa: CASSSTTTYEQYF; d_call: -; v_call: TRBV11-2; j_call: TRBJ2-7
cdr3_nt: TGTGCCAGCAGCTTAGGAGGGGTGATAACCGGGGAGCTGTTTTTT; cdr3_aa: CASSLGGVITGELFF; d_call: -; v_call: TRBV7-3; j_call: TRBJ2-2
cdr3_nt: TGTGCCAGCTCCCCTAGGGGCAGGGGGTCCTCTAGCAATCAGCCCCAGCATTTT; cdr3_aa: CASSPRGRGSSSNQPQHF; d_call: TRBD1; v_call: TRBV18; j_call: TRBJ1-5
cdr3_nt: TGTGCCAGCACCTTAGGGGGCCCTGGGGCCAACGTCCTGACTTTC; cdr3_aa: CASTLGGPGANVLTF; d_call: TRBD1; v_call: TRBV7-9; j_call: TRBJ2-6
cdr3_nt: TGTGCCAGCAAAATGGGACAGTTCTATGGCTACACCTTC; cdr3_aa: CASKMGQFYGYTF; d_call: TRBD1; v_call: TRBV6-5; j_call: TRBJ1-2
cdr3_nt: TGTGCCAGCAGAAGAAACCCGGGCTACGAGCAGTACTTC; cdr3_aa: CASRRNPGYEQYF; d_call: -; v_call: TRBV28; j_call: TRBJ2-7
cdr3_nt: TGTGCCAGCAGCTTGGGACTAGGGCCCACAGATACGCAGTATTTT; cdr3_aa: CASSLGLGPTDTQYF; d_call: -; v_call: TRBV5-6; j_call: TRBJ2-3
cdr3_nt: TGTGCCAGCAGTTTAACGACCGGGACAGGGGTCTACGAGCAGTACTTC; cdr3_aa: CASSLTTGTGVYEQYF; d_call: TRBD1; v_call: TRBV27; j_call: TRBJ2-7
cdr3_nt: TGTGCCTGGATTCTCACGCCCAGGGGAGACAATTCACCCCTCCACTTT; cdr3_aa: CAWILTPRGDNSPLHF; d_call: -; v_call: TRBV30; j_call: TRBJ1-6
cdr3_nt: TGTGCCAGCAGGGATACTTTTGCGGGGGGGTTCGAGCAGTACTTC; cdr3_aa: CASRDTFAGGFEQYF; d_call: TRBD2; v_call: TRBV6-1; j_call: TRBJ2-7
cdr3_nt: TGTGCCAGCAGCTTAGAACAGGGTAGCCACAATGAGCAGTTCTTC; cdr3_aa: CASSLEQGSHNEQFF; d_call: -; v_call: TRBV7-2; j_call: TRBJ2-1
cdr3_nt: TGTGCCAGCACCCGATTGGACTCTCATGGGGACTACGAGCAGTACTTC; cdr3_aa: CASTRLDSHGDYEQYF; d_call: -; v_call: TRBV11-3; j_call: TRBJ2-7
cdr3_nt: TGTGCCGCCGCCCAACGCGGGGGGGCGTCGAATGAGCAGTTCTTC; cdr3_aa: CAAAQRGGASNEQFF; d_call: TRBD2; v_call: TRBV19; j_call: TRBJ2-1
cdr3_nt: TGTGCCAGCAGTAGAGGACTAGCGGGGAGCACAGATACGCAGTATTTT; cdr3_aa: CASSRGLAGSTDTQYF; d_call: TRBD2; v_call: TRBV28; j_call: TRBJ2-3
cdr3_nt: TGCGCCAGCAGCAGGGGCCAAGAGACCCAGTACTTC; cdr3_aa: CASSRGQETQYF; d_call: -; v_call: TRBV5-1; j_call: TRBJ2-5
cdr3_nt: TGTGCCACCAGCGGGGACACCTTCTATGGCTACACCTTC; cdr3_aa: CATSGDTFYGYTF; d_call: -; v_call: TRBV15; j_call: TRBJ1-2
cdr3_nt: TGTGCCAGCAGCTTAGAGGGGGGGAAGAACACTGAAGCTTTCTTT; cdr3_aa: CASSLEGGKNTEAFF; d_call: -; v_call: TRBV7-9; j_call: TRBJ1-1
cdr3_nt: TGTGCCAGCAGCCAAGACGCGGCCCGTAATTCACCCCTCCACTTT; cdr3_aa: CASSQDAARNSPLHF; d_call: -; v_call: TRBV9; j_call: TRBJ1-6
cdr3_nt: TGTGCCAGCAGGCTTCGGAGGGAGGGAAGCAATCAGCCCCAGCATTTT; cdr3_aa: CASRLRREGSNQPQHF; d_call: -; v_call: TRBV28; j_call: TRBJ1-5
cdr3_nt: TGTGCTAGTGGTTTCGGTGCGGGGTTTCAGCCCCAGCATTTT; cdr3_aa: CASGFGAGFQPQHF; d_call: -; v_call: TRBV12-5; j_call: TRBJ1-5
cdr3_nt: TGCGCCAGCAGTGGTTCGAAGGGGCTTAGCAATCAGCCCCAGCATTTT; cdr3_aa: CASSGSKGLSNQPQHF; d_call: -; v_call: TRBV10-2; j_call: TRBJ1-5
cdr3_nt: TGTGCCAGTAACCCGGGACAAAGCTATGGCTACACCTTC; cdr3_aa: CASNPGQSYGYTF; d_call: -; v_call: TRBV19; j_call: TRBJ1-2
cdr3_nt: TGTGCCTGGTCACTAGCGGGGGGTAAACAAGAGACCCAGTACTTC; cdr3_aa: CAWSLAGGKQETQYF; d_call: TRBD2; v_call: TRBV30; j_call: TRBJ2-5
cdr3_nt: TGTGCCAGCAGTTACCCGGGGTCGGGTACGCAGTATTTT; cdr3_aa: CASSYPGSGTQYF; d_call: -; v_call: TRBV6-5; j_call: TRBJ2-3
cdr3_nt: TGTGCCAGCAGAGCGGGTGATGGCTACACCTTC; cdr3_aa: CASRAGDGYTF; d_call: -; v_call: TRBV2; j_call: TRBJ1-2
cdr3_nt: TGTGCCTGGAGAAACAGGCCAGAAATCTCCTATAATTCACCCCTCCACTTT; cdr3_aa: CAWRNRPEISYNSPLHF; d_call: -; v_call: TRBV30; j_call: TRBJ1-6
cdr3_nt: TGTGCCAGCAGCCCGACAGGGCCCTCTGGAAACACCATATATTTT; cdr3_aa: CASSPTGPSGNTIYF; d_call: TRBD1; v_call: TRBV27; j_call: TRBJ1-3
cdr3_nt: TGTGCCAGCAGCTTCTCGGGGTCGAATGAGCAGTTCTTC; cdr3_aa: CASSFSGSNEQFF; d_call: -; v_call: TRBV7-3; j_call: TRBJ2-1
cdr3_nt: TGCGCCAGCAGCGGGCAGGGGCTCGAGCAGTACTTC; cdr3_aa: CASSGQGLEQYF; d_call: -; v_call: TRBV5-1; j_call: TRBJ2-7